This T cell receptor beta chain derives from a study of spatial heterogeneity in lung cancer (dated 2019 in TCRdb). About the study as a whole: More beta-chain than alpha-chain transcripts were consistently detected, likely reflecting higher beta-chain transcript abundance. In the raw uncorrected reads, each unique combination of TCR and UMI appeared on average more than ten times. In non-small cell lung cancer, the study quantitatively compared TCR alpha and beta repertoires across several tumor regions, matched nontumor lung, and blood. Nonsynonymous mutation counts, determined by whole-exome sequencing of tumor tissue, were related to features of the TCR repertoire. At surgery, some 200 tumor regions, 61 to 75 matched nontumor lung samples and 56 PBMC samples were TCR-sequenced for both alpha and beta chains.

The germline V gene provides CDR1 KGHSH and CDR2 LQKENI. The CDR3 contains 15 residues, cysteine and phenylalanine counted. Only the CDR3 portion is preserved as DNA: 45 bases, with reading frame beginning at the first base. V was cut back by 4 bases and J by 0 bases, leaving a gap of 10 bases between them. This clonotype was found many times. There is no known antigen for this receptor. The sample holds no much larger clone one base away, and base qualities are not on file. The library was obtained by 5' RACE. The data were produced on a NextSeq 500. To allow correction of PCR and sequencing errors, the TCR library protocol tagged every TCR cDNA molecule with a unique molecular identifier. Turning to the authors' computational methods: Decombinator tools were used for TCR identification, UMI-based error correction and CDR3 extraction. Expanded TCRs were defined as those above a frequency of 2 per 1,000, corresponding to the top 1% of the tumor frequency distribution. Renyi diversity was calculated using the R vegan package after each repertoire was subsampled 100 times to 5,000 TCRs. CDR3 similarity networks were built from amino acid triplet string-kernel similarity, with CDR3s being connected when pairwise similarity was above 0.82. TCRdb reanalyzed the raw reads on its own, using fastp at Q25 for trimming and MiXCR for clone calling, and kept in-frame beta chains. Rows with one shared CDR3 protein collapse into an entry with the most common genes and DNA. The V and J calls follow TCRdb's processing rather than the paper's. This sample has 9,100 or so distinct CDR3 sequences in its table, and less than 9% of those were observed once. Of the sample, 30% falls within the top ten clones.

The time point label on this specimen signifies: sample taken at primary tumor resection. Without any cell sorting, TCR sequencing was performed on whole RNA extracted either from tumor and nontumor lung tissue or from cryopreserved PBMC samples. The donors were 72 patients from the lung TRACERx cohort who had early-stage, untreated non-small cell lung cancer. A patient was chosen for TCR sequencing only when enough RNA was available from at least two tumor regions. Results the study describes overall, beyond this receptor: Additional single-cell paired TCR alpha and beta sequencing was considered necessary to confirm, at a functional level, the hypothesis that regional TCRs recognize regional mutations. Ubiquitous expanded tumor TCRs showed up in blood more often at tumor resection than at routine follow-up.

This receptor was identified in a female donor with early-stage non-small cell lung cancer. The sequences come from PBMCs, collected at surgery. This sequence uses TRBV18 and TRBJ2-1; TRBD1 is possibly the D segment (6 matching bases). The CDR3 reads CASSRQDSSYNEQFF. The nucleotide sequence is TGTGCCAGCTCACGACAGGACAGCTCCTACAATGAGCAGTTCTTC.